The 21 T cell receptor beta chains below come from one sample, sequenced in a study of regulatory T cells in long-lasting Graves disease. Stated time point: persistent/refractory GD, antithyroid drugs over 5 years with positive TRAb. After RNA was extracted from PBMCs, the TCR library was made from it. Building of the TCR beta libraries involved iRepertoire HTBI primers and Arm-PCR of CDR3 regions. TCRdb re-called the multiplex PCR reads through MiXCR, storing one row per CDR3 protein. The sample lists 650,000 to 850,000 distinct CDR3 sequences, about 32% occurring once. The starting material was peripheral blood mononuclear cells (PBMCs), obtained when the disease was refractory, from a patient treated with antithyroid drugs. Receptors originate from a female donor with Graves disease.

In its sample, this clonotype was seen a few times. The genes are TRBV19 and TRBJ1-5, with 8 bases matching TRBD1. The V gene end was trimmed by 8 bases and the J gene end by 9 bases; junction bases not matched to a gene: 12. In germline, CDR1 is LNHDA, CDR2 SQIVND (reference sequence). This CDR3 is built from 14 residues. This CDR3 is CASGGQGDWGPQHF. For the CDR3, the DNA is TGTGCCAGTGGAGGACAGGGCGACTGGGGGCCCCAGCATTTT. The full variable domain, rest sourced from reference TRBV19 and TRBJ1-5, is DGGITQSPKYLFRKEGQNVTLSCEQNLNHDAMYWYRQDPGQGLRLIYYSQIVNDFQKGDIAEGYSVSREKKESFPLTVTSAQKNPTAFYLCASGGQGDWGPQHFGDGTRLSIL.

The chain joins TRBV7-2 to TRBJ1-5, with TRBD1 matching 7 bases. CDR1 and CDR2 (germline): SGHTA, FQGNSA. The V and J ends lost 6 bases and 7 bases, in that order; junction bases with no gene match: 12. This CDR3 is 15 amino acids long. The CDR3 coding sequence is TGTGCCAGCAGTCGGGGGACAGCCATCTGGCAGCCCCAGCATTTT. Translated, it gives CASSRGTAIWQPQHF.

As to this clonotype: The junction departs from germline at one end; a sequencing error may be responsible. The chain links TRBV7-9 to TRBJ1-6; possible D gene TRBD1, 6 bases. The CDR3 spans 14 residues. Germline V gene lookup returns CDR1 SEHNR and CDR2 FQNEAQ (reference sequence). The CDR3 DNA reads as TGTACCAGCAGCTTAGGGGGGGATAATTCACCCCTCCACTTT. Amino acids: CTSSLGGDNSPLHF.

In this sample, this clonotype turned up once. The chain carries TRBV9 and TRBJ1-1; the D gene is possibly TRBD1 (5 bases). The CDR3 runs to 12 residues. With 4 bases removed from V and 4 bases from J, the gap between germline ends came to 8 bases. The V gene's germline CDR1 is SGDLS and CDR2 YYNGEE. The chain's CDR3 is CASSPRVTEAFF. The CDR3 DNA reads TGTGCCAGCAGCCCCAGGGTCACTGAAGCTTTCTTT.

With regard to this clonotype: One base away lies a much larger clone, so this may be a sequencing read error. J is TRBJ1-5 and V is TRBV12-3 or TRBV12-4; D gene ambiguous. The length of the CDR3 is 14 residues. The CDR3, as DNA: TGTGCCGGCAGTTTTGGGCTTAGCAATCAGCCCCAGCATTTT. It encodes CAGSFGLSNQPQHF.

V gene TRBV12-3 or TRBV12-4 combines with J gene TRBJ2-7, with TRBD2 matching 7 bases. This CDR3 is 15 amino acids long. V shed 3 bases, J shed 4 bases, and the junction held 9 bases outside the gene matches. CDR3 DNA: TGTGCCAGCAGTTTTAATGGCGGGAGCAGGTACGAGCAGTACTTC. This codes for CASSFNGGSRYEQYF.

The CDR3 sequence: CASSLDVGVLYGYTF. DNA of the CDR3: TGTGCCAGCAGCTTAGATGTCGGGGTCCTCTATGGCTACACCTTC. The chain links TRBV7-9 to TRBJ1-2; D unresolved. Germline V gives CDR1 SEHNR, CDR2 FQNEAQ (reference sequence). The CDR3 spans 15 residues. V dropped 1 base and J dropped 4 bases, with 13 bases sitting between them.

Remarks on this clonotype: Without the conserved terminal phenylalanine or tryptophan, this CDR3 likely stems from a read error. The V and J genes are TRBV11-2 and TRBJ2-7; maybe TRBD2 (5 bases). V was cut by 5 bases and J by 6 bases, with 17 bases left in between. Per germline, CDR1 SGHAT and CDR2 FQNNGV. This CDR3 has 14 residues. The CDR3 loop reads CASSPSGGVAEQYI. Here the CDR3 DNA reads TGTGCCAGCAGCCCCAGCGGCGGCGTCGCCGAGCAGTACATC.

This clonotype was detected many times. V gene TRBV2 combines with J gene TRBJ1-2, with D hard to call. The CDR3 consists of 13 residues. Germline lookup yields CDR1 SNHLY and CDR2 FYNNEI. V lost 11 bases and J 4 bases, leaving 17 bases between the germline ends. The CDR3 coding sequence is TGTGCCTCATCACCGGAGGGTCTCTATGGCTACACCTTC. It codes for CASSPEGLYGYTF.

The chain uses TRBV19 and TRBJ1-1; D may be TRBD1 (5 bases). The V gene's germline CDR1 is LNHDA and CDR2 SQIVND (reference sequence). V dropped 4 bases and J dropped 1 base, with 10 bases sitting between them. This CDR3 comprises 14 residues. CDR3 in amino acids: CASSTRVENTEAFF. CDR3 in DNA: TGTGCCAGTAGTACCAGGGTCGAGAACACTGAAGCTTTCTTT.

This clonotype was detected a few times. The V gene is TRBV30, the J gene TRBJ1-5; the match to TRBD1 covers 9 bases. The CDR3 is 13 residues long. Unmatched junction bases numbered 0, after V lost 1 base and J lost 5 bases. The germline V gene has CDR1 GTSNPN and CDR2 SVGIG (reference sequence). The CDR3 region is CAWSGDRDQPQHF. The CDR3, as DNA: TGTGCCTGGAGTGGGGACAGGGATCAGCCCCAGCATTTT.

The genes are TRBV7-8 and TRBJ1-5, with a weak D call TRBD1 (5 bases). Per germline, CDR1 SGHVS and CDR2 FQNEAQ. The CDR3 is 17 amino acids. The V gene lost 2 bases and the J gene lost 4 bases, with 18 bases spanning the gap. CDR3 DNA: TGTGCCAGCAGCTTAAGGTCTTGGGGCAGTGGTAATCAGCCCCAGCATTTT. Amino acid sequence: CASSLRSWGSGNQPQHF.

The chain couples TRBV5-6 to TRBJ1-2; D not resolved. Trimming took 2 bases from V and 4 from J, leaving 12 bases between them. Germline CDR1 is SGHDT and CDR2 is YYEEEE. The CDR3 consists of 14 residues. CDR3 region: CASSLLLAGYGYTF. In DNA, the CDR3 is TGTGCCAGCAGCTTACTACTCGCCGGCTATGGCTACACCTTC.

The genes are TRBV5-1 and TRBJ1-1, with a possible D match to TRBD1 (5 bases). CDR1 is SGHRS, CDR2 YFSETQ, per germline. This CDR3 has 15 residues. V shed 2 bases and J shed 0 bases, with 11 bases lying between them. As DNA, the CDR3 is TGCGCCAGCAGCTTACCGGGACCGGTGAACACTGAAGCTTTCTTT. Amino acids: CASSLPGPVNTEAFF.

V and J are TRBV28 and TRBJ1-4, with 9 nucleotides matching TRBD1. Germline CDR1 MDHEN, CDR2 SYDVKM. V was pared by 6 bases and J by 11 bases, with 4 bases of the junction left unmatched. There are 12 residues in the CDR3. The CDR3 region has the DNA TGTGCCAGCAGCCGGGACAGGGACAAACTGTTTTTT. Translating it yields CASSRDRDKLFF. Using reference TRBV28 and TRBJ1-4 for the parts outside the CDR3, the full variable domain is DVKVTQSSRYLVKRTGEKVFLECVQDMDHENMFWYRQDPGLGLRLIYFSYDVKMKEKGDIPEGYSVSREKKERFSLILESASTNQTSMYLCASSRDRDKLFFGSGTQLSVL.

This clonotype was seen ten or more times. The chain combines TRBV2 with TRBJ2-5, with 12 bases lining up with TRBD2. Germline values: CDR1 SNHLY, CDR2 FYNNEI. The CDR3 has 16 amino acids. V lost 8 bases, J lost 7 bases, and 14 bases stayed unmatched. Here the CDR3 DNA reads TGTGCCAGCGGCCTAGCGGGAGGGAGGAGTTCCGGGACCCAGTACTTC. Protein sequence: CASGLAGGRSSGTQYF.

V and J are TRBV20-1 and TRBJ1-5; 9 nucleotides agree with TRBD1. Germline V gene lookup returns CDR1 DFQATT and CDR2 SNEGSKA (reference sequence). After removal of 0 bases from V and 0 bases from J, the junction contained 9 bases not matched to a gene. The CDR3 is 18 amino acids. The CDR3 protein is CSARDDGTGTYSNQPQHF. The DNA of the CDR3 is TGCAGTGCTAGAGACGATGGGACAGGGACATATAGCAATCAGCCCCAGCATTTT.

The CDR3 DNA is TGTGCCAGCAGCTTAGATTCGGGGGCCTCCTACGAGCAGTACTTC. Amino acid sequence: CASSLDSGASYEQYF. The rearrangement links TRBV7-9 to TRBJ2-7; D might be TRBD1 or TRBD2, each matching 6 bases. Looked up from germline, CDR1 is SEHNR and CDR2 is FQNEAQ (reference sequence). V lost 1 base, J lost 0 bases, and 10 bases lay in between. CDR3 length equals 15 residues.

The V and J genes are TRBV30 and TRBJ2-2; D gene ambiguous. Germline V gives CDR1 GTSNPN, CDR2 SVGIG (reference sequence). The CDR3 has 13 amino acids. Between the trimmed V and J ends, which lost 2 bases and 6 bases, there was a span of 10 bases. This CDR3 reads CAWSLEVPGELFF. In DNA, the CDR3 is TGTGCCTGGAGTTTGGAAGTACCCGGGGAGCTGTTTTTT.

This clonotype was found a few times. The V and J genes are TRBV12-3 or TRBV12-4 and TRBJ2-3; TRBD1 is a possible D gene (6 bases). Trimming removed 5 bases from V and 4 bases from J, with 10 bases in between. The length of the CDR3 is 13 residues. CDR3 coding DNA: TGTGCCAGCAGTCTGGACAGATCAGATACGCAGTATTTT. Residues: CASSLDRSDTQYF.

A word on this clonotype: It may be a read error: a sequence one base away is much more abundant. Given the absence of the conserved phenylalanine or tryptophan at the CDR3 end, a read error is likely. CDR3 sequence: CASSYGGEETQYL. CDR3 DNA sequence: TGTGCCAGCAGTTACGGTGGGGAAGAGACCCAGTACCTC. The chain links TRBV6-2 or TRBV6-3 to TRBJ2-5; D remains unclear. Trimming shortened V by 2 bases and J by 3 bases, and 7 bases separated the two germline ends. Germline lookup yields CDR1 MNHEY and CDR2 SVGEGT. There are 13 residues in the CDR3.